A selection of T cell receptor beta chains follows, all from one sample in a study of T cell responses to AZD1222 COVID-19 vaccine. Produced via immunoSEQ multiplex PCR; TCRdb's table is partial and in-frame only. The sample holds just over 70,000 clones, about 85% seen once. The material was peripheral blood, obtained on day 0 of AZD1222 vaccination. The origin of the receptors is an adult in good health. CDR3s include the opening cysteine and the closing phenylalanine or tryptophan. The D gene is left open where the match is weak. For some rows the clone size is stated as once, few or many, or as a class when expanded; others skip it.

d_gene: TRBD1
v_gene: TRBV29-1
abundance: NA
j_gene: TRBJ2-7
CDR3aa: CSVEDRDSYEQYF
CDR3nt: TGCAGCGTTGAAGATAGGGACAGCTACGAGCAGTACTTC

d_gene: TRBD2
v_gene: TRBV9
abundance: few
j_gene: TRBJ2-2
CDR3aa: CASSPSGGTTGELFF
CDR3nt: TGTGCCAGCAGCCCTAGCGGGGGGACTACCGGGGAGCTGTTTTTT

d_gene: NA
v_gene: TRBV10-3
abundance: NA
j_gene: TRBJ1-6
CDR3aa: CAISESGRRSPLHF
CDR3nt: TGTGCCATCAGTGAGTCAGGAAGGAGGTCACCCCTCCACTTT

d_gene: NA
v_gene: TRBV11-1
abundance: NA
j_gene: TRBJ2-1
CDR3aa: CASSPPGRGSYNEQFF
CDR3nt: TGTGCCAGCAGCCCCCCTGGCAGGGGCTCCTACAATGAGCAGTTCTTC

d_gene: NA
v_gene: TRBV27
abundance: NA
j_gene: TRBJ1-3
CDR3aa: CASSTGSSGNTIYF
CDR3nt: TGTGCCAGTTCTACAGGGTCCTCTGGAAACACCATATATTTT

d_gene: NA
v_gene: TRBV19
abundance: few
j_gene: TRBJ1-5
CDR3aa: CASRGSGAGGQPQHF
CDR3nt: TGTGCCAGTAGGGGGAGCGGGGCAGGAGGGCAGCCCCAGCATTTT

d_gene: TRBD1
v_gene: TRBV10-3
abundance: NA
j_gene: TRBJ1-2
CDR3aa: CAITLRDSENYGYTF
CDR3nt: TGTGCCATCACTCTACGGGACAGTGAGAACTATGGCTACACCTTC

d_gene: NA
v_gene: TRBV10-1
abundance: NA
j_gene: TRBJ2-7
CDR3aa: CASSEAWGDEQYF
CDR3nt: TGCGCCAGCAGTGAGGCGTGGGGCGACGAGCAGTACTTC

d_gene: NA
v_gene: TRBV5-1
abundance: NA
j_gene: TRBJ2-3
CDR3aa: CASSRSATDTQYF
CDR3nt: TGCGCCAGCAGTCGTTCAGCCACAGATACGCAGTATTTT

d_gene: NA
v_gene: TRBV25-1
abundance: NA
j_gene: TRBJ1-1
CDR3aa: CASTKGRGTEAFF
CDR3nt: TGTGCCAGCACCAAAGGTAGGGGTACTGAAGCTTTCTTT

d_gene: NA
v_gene: TRBV2
abundance: NA
j_gene: TRBJ1-5
CDR3aa: CASSDSRGNQPQHF
CDR3nt: TGTGCCAGCAGTGACTCACGGGGCAATCAGCCCCAGCATTTT

d_gene: NA
v_gene: TRBV7-9
abundance: NA
j_gene: TRBJ2-7
CDR3aa: CASSPPRSSYEQYF
CDR3nt: TGTGCCAGCAGCCCCCCGCGGAGCTCCTACGAGCAGTACTTC

d_gene: NA
v_gene: TRBV18
abundance: NA
j_gene: TRBJ2-1
CDR3aa: CASSPRETNEQFF
CDR3nt: TGTGCCAGCTCACCGCGAGAGACGAACGAGCAGTTCTTC

d_gene: NA
v_gene: TRBV7-2
abundance: few
j_gene: TRBJ1-2
CDR3aa: CASSGLGAQSGYTF
CDR3nt: TGTGCCAGCAGCGGTCTGGGGGCGCAATCTGGCTACACCTTC

d_gene: NA
v_gene: TRBV19
abundance: NA
j_gene: TRBJ1-5
CDR3aa: CASSIWSLGNQPQHF
CDR3nt: TGTGCCAGTAGTATCTGGAGCCTGGGGAATCAGCCCCAGCATTTT

d_gene: NA
v_gene: TRBV10-3
abundance: few
j_gene: TRBJ1-2
CDR3aa: CAISGEGGYGYTF
CDR3nt: TGTGCCATCAGCGGAGAAGGGGGCTATGGCTACACCTTC

d_gene: NA
v_gene: TRBV7-2
abundance: NA
j_gene: TRBJ2-5
CDR3aa: CASEWTIQETQYF
CDR3nt: TGTGCCAGCGAATGGACTATCCAAGAGACCCAGTACTTC

d_gene: NA
v_gene: TRBV18
abundance: NA
j_gene: TRBJ2-7
CDR3aa: CASSRRQDSSYEQYF
CDR3nt: TGTGCCAGCTCACGCCGACAGGATAGCTCCTACGAGCAGTACTTC

d_gene: TRBD1
v_gene: TRBV29-1
abundance: NA
j_gene: TRBJ2-6
CDR3aa: CSISTGHSGANVLTF
CDR3nt: TGCAGCATATCGACAGGGCATTCTGGGGCCAACGTCCTGACTTTC

d_gene: NA
v_gene: TRBV5-6
abundance: medium-sized
j_gene: TRBJ2-2
CDR3aa: CASSSTSGELFF
CDR3nt: TGTGCCAGCAGCTCGACGTCCGGGGAGCTGTTTTTT

d_gene: TRBD1
v_gene: TRBV7-9
abundance: NA
j_gene: TRBJ1-2
CDR3aa: CASSFGQGGYTF
CDR3nt: TGTGCCAGCAGCTTTGGACAGGGGGGCTACACCTTC

d_gene: NA
v_gene: TRBV19
abundance: few
j_gene: TRBJ1-5
CDR3aa: CASSAMEFFGQPQHF
CDR3nt: TGTGCCAGTAGCGCCATGGAATTTTTTGGGCAGCCCCAGCATTTT

d_gene: NA
v_gene: TRBV18
abundance: NA
j_gene: TRBJ1-2
CDR3aa: CASSPRQGPNYGYTF
CDR3nt: TGTGCCAGCTCACCAAGGCAGGGACCTAACTATGGCTACACCTTC

d_gene: NA
v_gene: TRBV19
abundance: NA
j_gene: TRBJ1-1
CDR3aa: CASTSPRAGRVNTEAFF
CDR3nt: TGTGCCAGTACCTCTCCTAGGGCGGGACGGGTGAACACTGAAGCTTTCTTT

d_gene: TRBD2
v_gene: TRBV5-1
abundance: NA
j_gene: TRBJ2-2
CDR3aa: CASSRLAGDGTGELFF
CDR3nt: TGCGCCAGCAGCCGACTAGCGGGAGATGGCACCGGGGAGCTGTTTTTT

d_gene: NA
v_gene: TRBV28
abundance: NA
j_gene: TRBJ1-1
CDR3aa: CASSLGGDWGEAFF
CDR3nt: TGTGCCAGCAGTTTAGGCGGGGACTGGGGTGAAGCTTTCTTT

d_gene: NA
v_gene: TRBV18
abundance: NA
j_gene: TRBJ2-3
CDR3aa: CASSPNEASTDTQYF
CDR3nt: TGTGCCAGCTCACCAAATGAGGCTAGCACAGATACGCAGTATTTT

d_gene: NA
v_gene: TRBV12-3/TRBV12-4
abundance: NA
j_gene: TRBJ1-2
CDR3aa: CASSSDGRKNTF
CDR3nt: TGTGCCAGCAGTTCGGACGGACGCAAGAACACCTTC

d_gene: NA
v_gene: TRBV18
abundance: NA
j_gene: TRBJ1-3
CDR3aa: CASSPANQGAGNTIYF
CDR3nt: TGTGCCAGCTCACCGGCTAATCAGGGCGCCGGAAACACCATATATTTT

d_gene: NA
v_gene: TRBV12-2
abundance: NA
j_gene: TRBJ1-2
CDR3aa: CASRGGQGNYGYTF
CDR3nt: TGTGCAAGTCGGGGAGGACAGGGAAACTATGGCTACACCTTC

d_gene: TRBD1
v_gene: TRBV7-2
abundance: NA
j_gene: TRBJ1-2
CDR3aa: CASSLEGANYGYTF
CDR3nt: TGTGCCAGCAGCTTAGAGGGGGCCAACTATGGCTACACCTTC

d_gene: NA
v_gene: TRBV7-8
abundance: NA
j_gene: TRBJ2-2
CDR3aa: CASSLRGPSTGELFF
CDR3nt: TGTGCCAGCAGCTTACGGGGCCCCTCAACCGGGGAGCTGTTTTTT

d_gene: NA
v_gene: TRBV12-3/TRBV12-4
abundance: NA
j_gene: TRBJ1-5
CDR3aa: CASSFISNQPQHF
CDR3nt: TGTGCCAGCAGTTTCATTAGCAATCAGCCCCAGCATTTT

d_gene: NA
v_gene: TRBV27
abundance: NA
j_gene: TRBJ2-2
CDR3aa: CASSSGTWVAGELFF
CDR3nt: TGTGCCAGCAGCTCCGGGACATGGGTGGCCGGGGAGCTGTTTTTT

d_gene: NA
v_gene: TRBV14
abundance: NA
j_gene: TRBJ2-1
CDR3aa: CASSQGVSYNEQFF
CDR3nt: TGTGCCAGCAGCCAAGGGGTCTCCTACAATGAGCAGTTCTTC

d_gene: NA
v_gene: TRBV7-9
abundance: NA
j_gene: TRBJ2-7
CDR3aa: CASSLVEKSYEQYF
CDR3nt: TGTGCCAGCAGCTTAGTTGAAAAGTCCTACGAGCAGTACTTC

d_gene: NA
v_gene: TRBV14
abundance: NA
j_gene: TRBJ2-2
CDR3aa: CASSQGQGFPGELFF
CDR3nt: TGTGCCAGCAGCCAAGGCCAGGGGTTTCCTGGGGAGCTGTTTTTT

d_gene: TRBD1
v_gene: TRBV5-5
abundance: NA
j_gene: TRBJ2-1
CDR3aa: CASSRGTGSDNEQFF
CDR3nt: TGTGCCAGCAGCAGAGGGACAGGTTCCGACAATGAGCAGTTCTTC

d_gene: NA
v_gene: TRBV7-9
abundance: NA
j_gene: TRBJ2-3
CDR3aa: CATRRDSTDTQYF
CDR3nt: TGTGCCACTCGGCGAGATAGCACAGATACGCAGTATTTT

d_gene: TRBD2
v_gene: TRBV9
abundance: NA
j_gene: TRBJ2-3
CDR3aa: CASSVASGGPTDTQYF
CDR3nt: TGTGCCAGCAGCGTAGCTAGCGGGGGCCCCACAGATACGCAGTATTTT

d_gene: TRBD1
v_gene: TRBV6-5
abundance: NA
j_gene: TRBJ1-2
CDR3aa: CASRRPGQGDYGYTF
CDR3nt: TGTGCCAGCAGACGTCCCGGACAGGGTGACTATGGCTACACCTTC

d_gene: NA
v_gene: TRBV3-1/TRBV3-2
abundance: NA
j_gene: TRBJ1-2
CDR3aa: CASSQGAWDHGYTF
CDR3nt: TGTGCCAGCAGCCAAGGGGCTTGGGACCATGGCTACACCTTC

d_gene: NA
v_gene: TRBV12-3/TRBV12-4
abundance: NA
j_gene: TRBJ1-1
CDR3aa: CASSRMNTEAFF
CDR3nt: TGTGCCAGCAGCCGGATGAACACTGAAGCTTTCTTT

d_gene: TRBD1
v_gene: TRBV5-5
abundance: NA
j_gene: TRBJ2-3
CDR3aa: CASNGGLSGTGPDTQYF
CDR3nt: TGTGCCAGCAACGGGGGTTTATCCGGGACAGGGCCAGATACGCAGTATTTT

d_gene: TRBD2
v_gene: TRBV4-2
abundance: NA
j_gene: TRBJ2-2
CDR3aa: CASSQGTSGGNTGELFF
CDR3nt: TGTGCCAGCAGCCAAGGGACTAGCGGGGGGAACACCGGGGAGCTGTTTTTT

d_gene: TRBD1
v_gene: TRBV7-2
abundance: NA
j_gene: TRBJ1-6
CDR3aa: CASSLGTGNNSPLHF
CDR3nt: TGTGCCAGCAGCTTAGGGACAGGGAATAATTCACCCCTCCACTTT

d_gene: NA
v_gene: TRBV2
abundance: NA
j_gene: TRBJ1-2
CDR3aa: CASSGRQFYGYTF
CDR3nt: TGTGCCAGCTCGGGACGACAGTTCTATGGCTACACCTTC

d_gene: NA
v_gene: TRBV9
abundance: NA
j_gene: TRBJ2-1
CDR3aa: CASSVLGLSYNEQFF
CDR3nt: TGTGCCAGCAGCGTACTGGGACTGTCCTACAATGAGCAGTTCTTC

d_gene: NA
v_gene: TRBV5-1
abundance: NA
j_gene: TRBJ2-5
CDR3aa: CASSSLPIQGGNHQETQYF
CDR3nt: TGCGCCAGCAGCTCACTCCCTATACAGGGGGGGAACCACCAAGAGACCCAGTACTTC

d_gene: TRBD1
v_gene: TRBV5-4
abundance: NA
j_gene: TRBJ1-6
CDR3aa: CASSEGQANNSPLHF
CDR3nt: TGTGCCAGCAGCGAGGGACAGGCGAATAATTCACCCCTCCACTTT